The TCR beta chain under discussion was sequenced for a study of memory CD4+ T cells and cytomegalovirus serostatus. Study in general: Donors were healthy Belgian adults, fewer than ten CMV seropositive and 24 seronegative. Study-level results: 67 of 164 known CMV-associated TCRbeta sequences appeared in CD4+ memory. The CMV-associated TCR signature appears largely within the CD4+ memory repertoire.

Trimming left V 2 bases short and J 1 base short, with 17 bases between. The CDR3 loop spans 17 amino acids. The table lists this clone with a count of one. Its antigen is not known. Only in-frame clones appear in the TCRdb table, and some are missing; sequencing was by immunoSEQ multiplex PCR. The repertoire includes some 50,000 clones, around 77% of them detected once, and roughly 1.7% sits in the top ten. The sort gate was single viable CD3+CD4+CD8-CD45RO+ cells for memory CD4+ T cells. CD4+ T cells were isolated by positive magnetic selection. The rearrangement uses TRBV23-1 and TRBJ1-1; possible D gene TRBD1, 5 bases. TRBV23-1 qualifies as an ORF whose function is uncertain. Sequencing was performed on memory CD4+ T cells from blood. The TCR was taken from an adult in good health and CMV-seronegative. The CDR3 loop is CASSQGCVRGANTEAFF. The CDR3 nucleotides read TGCGCCAGCAGTCAAGGCTGCGTGCGGGGCGCGAACACTGAAGCTTTCTTT.